Included here is one T cell receptor beta chain sequence, with context. At the DNA level, this CDR3 is encoded by other sequences in the same sample as well. The data derive from a study of shared clonotypes between healthy human individuals. The CDR3 is made up of 13 amino acids. Germline V lookup: CDR1 MNHEY, CDR2 SMNVEV (reference sequence). V gave up 2 bases and J gave up 2 bases, with 4 bases separating them. Assay execution took place at the deep level. Sequencing used immunoSEQ multiplex PCR; TCRdb keeps in-frame clones, though not all of them. The sample lists 2 million to 2.5 million clones; more than 80% were seen once.

The J gene is TRBJ1-5, the V gene TRBV27; D uncertain. This sequence was found in a man aged 18 to 30 in good health. Some clones in this sample may be carry-over from other donors' samples. Sequenced input: naive CD4+ T cells from PBMCs. Documented subset: CD45RA+ positively selected. DNA of the CDR3: TGTGCCAGCAGTTTAGACCGCAATCAGCCCCAGCATTTT. The encoded protein is CASSLDRNQPQHF.